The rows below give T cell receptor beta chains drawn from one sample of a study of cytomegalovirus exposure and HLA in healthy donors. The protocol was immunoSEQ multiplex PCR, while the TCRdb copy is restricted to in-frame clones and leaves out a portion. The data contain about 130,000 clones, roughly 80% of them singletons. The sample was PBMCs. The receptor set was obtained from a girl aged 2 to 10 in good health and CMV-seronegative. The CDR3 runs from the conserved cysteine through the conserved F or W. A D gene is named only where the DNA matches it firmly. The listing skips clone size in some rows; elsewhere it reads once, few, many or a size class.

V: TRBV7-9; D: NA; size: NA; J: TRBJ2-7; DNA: TGTGCCAGCAGCCCCCCCGGACTAAGCTCCTACGAGCAGTACTTC; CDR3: CASSPPGLSSYEQYF
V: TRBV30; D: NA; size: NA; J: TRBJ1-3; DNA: TGTGCCTGGAGCCAGGGCTCTGGAAACACCATATATTTT; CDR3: CAWSQGSGNTIYF
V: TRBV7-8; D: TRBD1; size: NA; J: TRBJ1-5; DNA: TGTGCCAGCAGCCTAGGGACAGGGATAGCCAATCAGCCCCAGCATTTT; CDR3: CASSLGTGIANQPQHF
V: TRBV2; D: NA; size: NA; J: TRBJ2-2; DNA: TGTGCCAGCAGTGCGGGTCGTGTCTCGGGCACCGGGGAGCTGTTTTTT; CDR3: CASSAGRVSGTGELFF
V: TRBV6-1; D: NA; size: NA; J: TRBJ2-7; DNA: TGTGCCAGCAGTGCCGTGGACAGCTCCTACGAGCAGTACTTC; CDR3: CASSAVDSSYEQYF
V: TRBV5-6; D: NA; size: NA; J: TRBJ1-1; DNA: TGTGCCAGCAGCTATACCCCAGGAGGAATGAACACTGAAGCTTTCTTT; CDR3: CASSYTPGGMNTEAFF
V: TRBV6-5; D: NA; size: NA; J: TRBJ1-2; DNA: TGTGCCAGCAGCTACGAAATTACAGGCGCCCTCTATGGCTACACCTTC; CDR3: CASSYEITGALYGYTF
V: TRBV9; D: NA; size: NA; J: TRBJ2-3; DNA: TGTGCCAGCAGCGTCCCGGGGGGCGACCTCACAGATACGCAGTATTTT; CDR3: CASSVPGGDLTDTQYF
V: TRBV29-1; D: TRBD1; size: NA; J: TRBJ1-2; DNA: TGCAGCGTTGGGGACAGGGGGCGAGGCGGCTACACCTTC; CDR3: CSVGDRGRGGYTF
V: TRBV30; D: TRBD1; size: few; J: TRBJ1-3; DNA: TGTGCCTGGACCCGACAGGGCTACACCATATATTTT; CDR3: CAWTRQGYTIYF
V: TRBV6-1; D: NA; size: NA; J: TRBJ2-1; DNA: TGTGCCAGCATCGGGGAATTTTCCTACAATGAGCAGTTCTTC; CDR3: CASIGEFSYNEQFF
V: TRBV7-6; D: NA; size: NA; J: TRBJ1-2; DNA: TGTGCCAGCAGCTTAACTGCGAGGGGGTCGAACTATGGCTACACCTTC; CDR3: CASSLTARGSNYGYTF
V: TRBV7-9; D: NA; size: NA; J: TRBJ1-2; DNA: TGTGCCAGCAGCTTAACGACAGCCGGTGACTATGGCTACACCTTC; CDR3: CASSLTTAGDYGYTF
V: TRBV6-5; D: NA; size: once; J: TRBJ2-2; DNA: TGTGCCAACCTAGGGAACGGGGAGCTGCTTTTT; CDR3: CANLGNGELLF
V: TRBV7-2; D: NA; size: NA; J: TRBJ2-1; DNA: TGTGCCAGCAGCTTAGAGGGGGTTTCCTACAATGAGCAGTTCTTC; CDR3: CASSLEGVSYNEQFF
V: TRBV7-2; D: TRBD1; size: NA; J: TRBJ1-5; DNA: TGTGCCAGCAGCTTAGCGAGGGGGACAGGCAATCAGCCCCAGCATTTT; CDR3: CASSLARGTGNQPQHF
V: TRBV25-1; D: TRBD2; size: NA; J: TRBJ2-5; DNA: TGTGCCAGCAGTGATTCGGGGGGGAAAGAGACCCAGTACTTC; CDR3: CASSDSGGKETQYF
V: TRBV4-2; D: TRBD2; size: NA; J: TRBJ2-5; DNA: TGTGCCAGCAGCTACCGAGGCGGGGGGGCTTTGGAGACCCAGTACTTC; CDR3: CASSYRGGGALETQYF
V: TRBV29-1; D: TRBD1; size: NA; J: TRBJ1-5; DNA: TGCAGCGCCTCACAGGGGGGTAGGAATCAGCCCCAGCATTTT; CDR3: CSASQGGRNQPQHF
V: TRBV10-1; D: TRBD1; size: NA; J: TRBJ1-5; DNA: TGCGCCAGCAGTTACCGGGACAGGGCGAGGGTCAATCAGCCCCAGCATTTT; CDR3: CASSYRDRARVNQPQHF
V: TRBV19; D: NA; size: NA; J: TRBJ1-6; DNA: TGTGCCAGTAGTACCGGTCGTGAGGGCGGGACCTCACCCCTCCACTTT; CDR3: CASSTGREGGTSPLHF
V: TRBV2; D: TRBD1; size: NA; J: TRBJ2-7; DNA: TGTGCCAGCAGTGGGGGACAGATCTCCTACGAGCAGTACTTC; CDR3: CASSGGQISYEQYF
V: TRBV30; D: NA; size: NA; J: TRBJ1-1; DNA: TGTGCCTGGAGTAGGTCTCGCGGGGCTTTGGCTTTCTTT; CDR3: CAWSRSRGALAFF
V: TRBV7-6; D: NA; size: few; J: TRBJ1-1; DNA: TGTGCCAGCAGCCTAGAGAGGGACTTGAACACTGAAGCTTTCTTT; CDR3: CASSLERDLNTEAFF
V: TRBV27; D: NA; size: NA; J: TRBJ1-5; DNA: TGTGCCAGCAGTTTATTCTCAGGGACTAATCAGCCCCAGCATTTT; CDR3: CASSLFSGTNQPQHF
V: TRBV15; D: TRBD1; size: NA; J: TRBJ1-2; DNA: TGTGCCACCAGCAGAGATCAGGGGGTGGTGGGACCTGGCTACACCTTC; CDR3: CATSRDQGVVGPGYTF
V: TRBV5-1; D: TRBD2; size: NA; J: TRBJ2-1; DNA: TGCGCCAGCAGCTTGGAATGGCGGGGGGGCTCCTACAATGAGCAGTTCTTC; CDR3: CASSLEWRGGSYNEQFF
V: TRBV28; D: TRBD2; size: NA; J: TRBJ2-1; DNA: TGTGCCAGCAGTTCAAGCGGGAGTAGTGATTACAATGAGCAGTTCTTC; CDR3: CASSSSGSSDYNEQFF
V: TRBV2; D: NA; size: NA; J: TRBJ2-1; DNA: TGTGCCAGCAGTCCCCCCCAGCGGGCATACAATGAGCAGTTCTTC; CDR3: CASSPPQRAYNEQFF
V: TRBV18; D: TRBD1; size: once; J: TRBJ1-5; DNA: TGTGCCAGCTCACCCTCGGGACAGCACGATCAGCCCCAGCATTTT; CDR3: CASSPSGQHDQPQHF
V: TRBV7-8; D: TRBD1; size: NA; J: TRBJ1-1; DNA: TGTGCCAGCAGCTTATCAGGGGGCAACACTGAAGCTTTCTTT; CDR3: CASSLSGGNTEAFF
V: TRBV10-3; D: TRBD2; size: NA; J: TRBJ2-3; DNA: TGTGCCATCAGTCAACCAAGGACTAGCATCTTAGCAGATACGCAGTATTTT; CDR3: CAISQPRTSILADTQYF
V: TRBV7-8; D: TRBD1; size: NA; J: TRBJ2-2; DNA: TGTGCCAGCAGCTTAGTTCAGGGGGCGGACACCGGGGAGCTGTTTTTT; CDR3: CASSLVQGADTGELFF
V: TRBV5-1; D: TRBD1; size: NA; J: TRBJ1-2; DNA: TGCGCCAGCAGCTTGGGGTTCGGGAGGACAGGGCAATATGGCTACACCTTC; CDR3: CASSLGFGRTGQYGYTF
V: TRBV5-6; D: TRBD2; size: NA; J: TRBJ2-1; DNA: TGTGCCAGCAGCCCGACTAGCGGGAGTCTTTCAGGGGATCAGTTCTTC; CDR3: CASSPTSGSLSGDQFF
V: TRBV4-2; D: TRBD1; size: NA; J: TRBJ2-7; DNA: TGTGCCAGCAGCCATGGGACAGGCCAGAGCTACGAGCAGTACTTC; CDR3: CASSHGTGQSYEQYF
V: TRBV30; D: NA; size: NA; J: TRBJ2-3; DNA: TGTGCCTGGAGTAAGGGAGGCACAGATACGCAGTATTTT; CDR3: CAWSKGGTDTQYF
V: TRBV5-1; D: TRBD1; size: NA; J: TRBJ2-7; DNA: TGCGCCAGCAGCCCCCCAAGACAGGGACCATCCTACGAGCAGTACTTC; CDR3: CASSPPRQGPSYEQYF
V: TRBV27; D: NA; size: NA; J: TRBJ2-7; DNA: TGTGCCAGCAGTACTACCATAAGCTCCTACGAGCAGTACTTC; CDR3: CASSTTISSYEQYF
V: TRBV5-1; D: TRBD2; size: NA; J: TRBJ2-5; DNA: TGCGCCAGCAGCCCTGGGACTAGTCAAGAGACCCAGTACTTC; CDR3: CASSPGTSQETQYF
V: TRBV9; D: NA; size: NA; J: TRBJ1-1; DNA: TGTGCCAGCAGCGTAGGGGACTCGTATAACACTGAAGCTTTCTTT; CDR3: CASSVGDSYNTEAFF
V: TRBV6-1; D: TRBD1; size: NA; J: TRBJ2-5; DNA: TGTGCCAGCAGAGCGACAGGGGCTGTGCAGTACTTC; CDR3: CASRATGAVQYF
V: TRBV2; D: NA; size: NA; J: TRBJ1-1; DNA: TGTGCCAGCAGGACTGATGGCACTGAAGCTTTCTTT; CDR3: CASRTDGTEAFF
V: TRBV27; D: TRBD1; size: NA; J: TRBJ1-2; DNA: TGTGCCAGCAGTTTACGATCGACAGGGTCCTATTTGTACACCTTC; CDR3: CASSLRSTGSYLYTF
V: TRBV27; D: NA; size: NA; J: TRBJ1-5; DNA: TGTGCCAGCAGTGTGGTAGGACAGAGGATTTATAGCAATCAGCCCCAGCATTTT; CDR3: CASSVVGQRIYSNQPQHF
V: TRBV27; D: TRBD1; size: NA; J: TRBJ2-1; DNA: TGTGCCAGCAGCCGGACAGGGGCCCTCCTCTTC; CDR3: CASSRTGALLF
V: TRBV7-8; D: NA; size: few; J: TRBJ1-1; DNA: TGTGCCAGCAGCTTACGTACAGGGTTGGACACTGAAGCTTTCTTT; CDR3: CASSLRTGLDTEAFF
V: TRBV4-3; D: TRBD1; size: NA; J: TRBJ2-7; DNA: TGCGCCAGCAGCCAAGATAAAACAGGGGCATGGGAGCAGTACTTC; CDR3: CASSQDKTGAWEQYF
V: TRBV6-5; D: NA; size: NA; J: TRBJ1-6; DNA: TGTGCCAGCAGTTACGGAACGGGGGGTTCTTCACCCCTCCACTTT; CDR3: CASSYGTGGSSPLHF
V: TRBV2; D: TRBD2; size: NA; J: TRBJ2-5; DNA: TGTGCCAGCAGTGCTAGCGGTTGGGAGACCCAGTACTTC; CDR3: CASSASGWETQYF
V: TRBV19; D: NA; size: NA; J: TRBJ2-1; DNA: TGTGCCAGTAGATCTTTGAGCGGTGGGGACTATGAGCAGTTCTTC; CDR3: CASRSLSGGDYEQFF
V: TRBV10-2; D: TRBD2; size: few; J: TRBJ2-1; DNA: TGCGCCAGCAGTGAGCTTTCACCTAGCGGCCGCTCCTACAATGAGCAGTTCTTC; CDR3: CASSELSPSGRSYNEQFF
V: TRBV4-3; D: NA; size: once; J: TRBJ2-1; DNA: TGCGCCAGCAGCCAAGATGGGAGCGGCTTGGCCTACAATGAGCAGTTCTTC; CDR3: CASSQDGSGLAYNEQFF
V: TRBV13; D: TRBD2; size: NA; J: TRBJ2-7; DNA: TGTGCCAGCAAAAAGCGGGAGGGCTTCGAGCAGTACTTC; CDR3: CASKKREGFEQYF
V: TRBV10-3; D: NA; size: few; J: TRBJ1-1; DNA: TGTGCCATCAGCTTTTCTAGTAACACTGAAGCTTTCTTT; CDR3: CAISFSSNTEAFF
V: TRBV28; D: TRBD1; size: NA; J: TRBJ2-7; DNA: TGTGCCAGCAGCATACACCGGGACAGGGTTTACGAGCAGTACTTC; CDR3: CASSIHRDRVYEQYF
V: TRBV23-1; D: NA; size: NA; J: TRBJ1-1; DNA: TGCGCCAGCAGCCATCCGAGGGATACTGAAGCTTTCTTT; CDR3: CASSHPRDTEAFF
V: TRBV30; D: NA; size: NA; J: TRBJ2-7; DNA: TGTGCCTGGAAACAGAGCCGGCTCTCTGAGCAGTACTTC; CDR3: CAWKQSRLSEQYF
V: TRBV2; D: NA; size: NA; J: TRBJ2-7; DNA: TGTGCCAGCAGTGAAGCTTCCGCTCCGACTCCCCCACCTTACGAGCAGTACTTC; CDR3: CASSEASAPTPPPYEQYF